This entry concerns a single T cell receptor (beta chain). The sample originates from a study of blood T cell repertoires in COVID-19. In the study overall: Specimens from acute and convalescent COVID-19 originated in the United States, Italy and Spain. T cells, B-cell-depleted T cells, or PBMCs supplied cDNA or gDNA.

V lost 6 bases and J lost 6; bases outside the gene matches: 6. Germline CDR1 reads MNHEY; CDR2 reads SVGEGT. This CDR3 spans 15 amino acids. Authors' data handling: The assay estimated nucleated cells by amplifying reference gene primers. Using immunoSEQ multiplex PCR, the repertoire was profiled, and TCRdb retains in-frame clones only, with some absent. D and trimming were read from the DNA, whereas the V and J calls and clone size are those reported in that table. The sample shows about 230,000 clones, about 85% of them seen only once. Sequenced sample: peripheral blood. The genes are TRBV6-2 or TRBV6-3 and TRBJ1-6, with 9 bases that match TRBD1. The receptor's source is a man aged 35-49 years with acute or convalescent COVID-19. The CDR3 coding sequence is TGTGCCAGCAGCGCATCGGACAGGGGTAATTCACCCCTCCACTTT. Translating it yields CASSASDRGNSPLHF.